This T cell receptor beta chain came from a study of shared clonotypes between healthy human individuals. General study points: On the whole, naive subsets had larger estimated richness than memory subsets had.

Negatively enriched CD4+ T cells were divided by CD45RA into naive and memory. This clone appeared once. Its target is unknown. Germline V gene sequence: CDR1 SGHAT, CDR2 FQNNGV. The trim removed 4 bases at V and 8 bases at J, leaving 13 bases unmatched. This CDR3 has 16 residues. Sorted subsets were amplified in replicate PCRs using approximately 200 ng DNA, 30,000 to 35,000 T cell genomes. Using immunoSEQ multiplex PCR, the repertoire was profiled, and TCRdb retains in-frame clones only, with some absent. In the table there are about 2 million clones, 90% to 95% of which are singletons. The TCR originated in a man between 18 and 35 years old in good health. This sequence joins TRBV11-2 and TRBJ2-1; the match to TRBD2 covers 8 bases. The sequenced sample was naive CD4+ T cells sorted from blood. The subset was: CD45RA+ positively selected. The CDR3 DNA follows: TGTGCCAGCAGCTCAGAGGGGAGACTAGCGTTGTATGAGCAGTTCTTC. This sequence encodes CASSSEGRLALYEQFF.